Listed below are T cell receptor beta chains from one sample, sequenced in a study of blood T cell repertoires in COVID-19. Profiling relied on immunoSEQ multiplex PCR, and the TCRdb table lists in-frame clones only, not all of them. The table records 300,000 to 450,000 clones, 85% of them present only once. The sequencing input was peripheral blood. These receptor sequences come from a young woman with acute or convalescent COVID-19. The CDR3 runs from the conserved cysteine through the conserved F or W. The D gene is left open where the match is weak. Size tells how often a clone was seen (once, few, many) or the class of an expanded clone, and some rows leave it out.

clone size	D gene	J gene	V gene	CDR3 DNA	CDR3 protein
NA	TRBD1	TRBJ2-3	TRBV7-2	TGTGCCAGCAGCTCAGGGGGACGCACAGATACGCAGTATTTT	CASSSGGRTDTQYF
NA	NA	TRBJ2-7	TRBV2	TGTGCCAGCAGTGCCCTGACATGGAGGTTCTACGAGCAGTACTTC	CASSALTWRFYEQYF
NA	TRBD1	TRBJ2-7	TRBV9	TGTGCCAGCAGCGTCCAGGAAGAGGGGACAGGGTCCTACGAGCAGTACTTC	CASSVQEEGTGSYEQYF
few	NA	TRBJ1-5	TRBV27	TGTGCCAGCAGTTCAATAAGGGAGCAGCCCCAGCATTTT	CASSSIREQPQHF
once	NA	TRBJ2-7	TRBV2	TGTGCCAGCACCGGGGACGAGCAGTACTTC	CASTGDEQYF
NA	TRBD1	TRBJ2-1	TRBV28	TGTGCCAGCAGTCCCCCGGGACAGGGACGCAATGAGCAGTTCTTC	CASSPPGQGRNEQFF
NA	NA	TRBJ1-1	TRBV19	TGTGCCAGTAAATACGGCAGGACAACCACTGAAGCTTTCTTT	CASKYGRTTTEAFF
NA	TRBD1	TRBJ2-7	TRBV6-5	TGTGCCAGCAGCATACGGACAGGGTCCTACGAGCAGTACTTC	CASSIRTGSYEQYF
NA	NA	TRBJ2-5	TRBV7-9	TGTGCCAGCAGCCCATTATCTAAAGAGACCCAGTACTTC	CASSPLSKETQYF
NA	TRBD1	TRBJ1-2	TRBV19	TGTGCCAGTGGGGATCGGGACAGGGTCTATGGCTACACCTTC	CASGDRDRVYGYTF
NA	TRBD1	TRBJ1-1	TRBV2	TGTGCCAGCAGTGCCTCGACAGGGATCACTGAAGCTTTCTTT	CASSASTGITEAFF
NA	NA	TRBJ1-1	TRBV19	TGTGCCAGTAGTATTAGCTTCATGAACACTGAAGCTTTCTTT	CASSISFMNTEAFF
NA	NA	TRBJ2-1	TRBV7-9	TGTGCCAGCAGTTTACAATCAGGGGAGCAGTTCTTC	CASSLQSGEQFF
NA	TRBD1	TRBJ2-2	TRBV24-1	TGTGCCACGAGGACAGGGGCCGGGGAGCTGTTTTTT	CATRTGAGELFF
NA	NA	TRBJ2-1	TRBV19	TGTGCCAGCAGTATAGCCCCCCTTAACAGGTACAATGAGCAGTTCTTC	CASSIAPLNRYNEQFF
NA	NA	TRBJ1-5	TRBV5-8	TGTGCCAGCAGCACGGGAGGGCGCGGGGGTAGCAATCAGCCCCAGCATTTT	CASSTGGRGGSNQPQHF
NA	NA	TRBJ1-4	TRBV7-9	TGTGCCAGCACCCTAAGCCTCGCAACTAATGAAAAACTGTTTTTT	CASTLSLATNEKLFF
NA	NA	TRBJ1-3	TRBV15	TGTGCCACCAGCAGGGGGAGGAAGCTTTCATCTGGAAACACCATATATTTT	CATSRGRKLSSGNTIYF
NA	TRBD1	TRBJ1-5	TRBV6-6	TGTGCCAGCAGACGATCGCCGGAGGGACAGGGCTATCAGCCCCAGCATTTT	CASRRSPEGQGYQPQHF
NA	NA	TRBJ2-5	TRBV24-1	TGTGCCACCAGTGACGGACAGATCGGAGAGACCCAGTACTTC	CATSDGQIGETQYF
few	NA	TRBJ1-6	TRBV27	TGTGCCAGCAGTTTATCGGTCCGGTACCGCGGGAATTCACCCCTCCACTTT	CASSLSVRYRGNSPLHF
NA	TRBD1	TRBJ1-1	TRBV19	TGTGCCAGTAGAAAGACAGGGGGAGTCACTGAAGCTTTCTTT	CASRKTGGVTEAFF
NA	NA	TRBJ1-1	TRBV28	TGTGCCAGCAGTTTAGGAGGGAACACTGAAGCTTTCTTT	CASSLGGNTEAFF
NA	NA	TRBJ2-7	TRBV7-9	TGTGCCAGCAGCCGACGGGAATACGAGCAGTACTTC	CASSRREYEQYF
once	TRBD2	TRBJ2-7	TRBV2	TGTGCCAGCAGTGAAGGGCGGGGGAAGACCGGCGAGCAGTACTTC	CASSEGRGKTGEQYF
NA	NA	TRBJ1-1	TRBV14	TGTGCCAGCAGCCAAGATGGGGGATCGGGGGCTGAAGCTTTCTTT	CASSQDGGSGAEAFF
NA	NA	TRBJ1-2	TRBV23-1	TGCGCCAGCAGTCAGCCTCAGATTTATAACTATGGCTACACCTTC	CASSQPQIYNYGYTF